What follows is one T cell receptor beta chain and its context. Its target is unknown. The sample belongs to a study of monozygotic twins with inflammatory bowel disease. General study points: Varying immunosuppressive regimens may have increased patient repertoire variability.

CDR1 is SGHRS and CDR2 is YFSETQ in the germline V gene. The length of the CDR3 is 17 residues. Researchers used template switching to add UMIs featuring a 6-nucleotide sample barcode. TCRdb re-called the 5' RACE reads and shows each CDR3 protein once, DNA omitted. The table lists 120,000 to 150,000 distinct CDR3 sequences. Blood was drawn once per donor, and each sample measured 2 to 2.5 ml. The V and J genes are TRBV5-1 and TRBJ2-7; TCRdb's assignment of TRBD1 cannot be checked, as there is no DNA. This TCR derives from a human donor with ulcerative colitis or Crohn's disease, or a healthy co-twin of an affected twin (not recorded which). Sequencing was done on a sample of blood. The CDR3: CASSLELAGTGINEQYF.